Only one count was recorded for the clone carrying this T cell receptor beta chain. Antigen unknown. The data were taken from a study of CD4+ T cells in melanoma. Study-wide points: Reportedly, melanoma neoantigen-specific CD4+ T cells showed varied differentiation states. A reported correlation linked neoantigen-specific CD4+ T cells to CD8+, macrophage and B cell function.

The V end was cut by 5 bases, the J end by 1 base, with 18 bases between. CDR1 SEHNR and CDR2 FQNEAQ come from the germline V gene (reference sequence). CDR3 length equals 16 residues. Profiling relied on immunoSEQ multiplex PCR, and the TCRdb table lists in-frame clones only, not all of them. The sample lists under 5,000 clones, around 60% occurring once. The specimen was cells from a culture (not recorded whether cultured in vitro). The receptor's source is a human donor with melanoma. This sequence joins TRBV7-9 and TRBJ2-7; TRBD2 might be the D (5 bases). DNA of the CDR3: TGTGCCAGCAGCGATAAGGCCGCGGGCACATCCTACGAGCAGTACTTC. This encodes CASSDKAAGTSYEQYF.